This T cell receptor (beta chain) was retrieved from a study of Graves' ophthalmopathy and Graves' hyperthyroidism. Looking at the study overall: By definition, stable hyperthyroidism involved no ophthalmopathy within 18 months of follow-up.

The germline V gene encodes CDR1 MNHEY and CDR2 SMNVEV (reference sequence). This CDR3 is 14 amino acids long. Trimming took off 3 bases at V and 6 bases at J, with 12 bases between the two ends. TCR beta CDR3 regions were amplified from RNA transcripts. First-round RT-PCR employed HTBI primers, with a second-round multiplex PCR after it. TCRdb re-derived calls from the multiplex PCR reads in MiXCR, one entry per CDR3 protein. Found here are 1 million to 1.3 million distinct CDR3 sequences, about 40% of them singletons; the top ten hold roughly 10%. Sequenced input: peripheral blood or thyroid tissue (not recorded which). The V gene is TRBV27, the J gene TRBJ1-5; D perhaps matches TRBD1 (5 bases). The source of this sequence is an adult man with Graves' hyperthyroidism. The CDR3 here is CASSFGGRGQPQHF. DNA for the CDR3: TGTGCCAGCAGTTTCGGGGGTCGGGGTCAGCCCCAGCATTTT.